The T cell receptor beta chain under discussion was sequenced for a study of T cells after posttransplantation cyclophosphamide. Controls had myeloablative marrow grafts with methotrexate and calcineurin inhibitor, sampled at 1 year. Germline CDR1 reads MNHNS; CDR2 reads SASEGT. The CDR3 sequence is 15 residues long. V trimming: 6 bases; J trimming: 2 bases; junction bases outside the gene matches: 9. Study observations and caveats: Recipient CMV seropositivity and CMV reactivation strongly tracked TRB clonality. Blood and skin or GI T cell repertoires showed limited TRB overlap.

Comment on this clone: Antigen: not known.

Sequencing was performed with immunoSEQ multiplex PCR; in TCRdb, only in-frame clones are kept and a portion is missing. Here the sample spans 15,000 to 17,000 clones, roughly 80% being singletons. The sample here was PBMCs, taken approximately 390 days after allogeneic stem cell transplant with calcineurin inhibitor and methotrexate. This clonotype was sampled from a male patient between 18 and 35 years old who received an allogeneic stem cell transplant from a related donor, was CMV-positive, and had no GVHD. Among the T cells, some may be from the graft donor. This rearrangement joins TRBV6-1 to TRBJ1-2; 7 positions agree with TRBD1. The CDR3 nucleotides read TGTGCCAGCAGCAAGACAGGGTCCTCAAACTATGGCTACACCTTC. It translates to CASSKTGSSNYGYTF.